The entry that follows covers one TCR beta chain sequence. Its antigen is unknown. The sample belongs to a study of T-cell memory formation after mild COVID-19. For the study at large: Clustering of TCRs was largely donor specific.

General observations from the study: Day 15 to 85 contractors were CD4/CD8 balanced; later expanders leaned CD4+.

CDR3 length: 12 residues. From germline, CDR1 is DFQATT and CDR2 SNEGSKA (reference sequence). V was cut by 0 bases and J by 5 bases, with 7 bases left in between. TCRdb fed the 5' RACE reads into MiXCR, producing one record per CDR3 protein. The table records approximately 50,000 distinct CDR3 sequences, 9.3% of them present only once. Specimen: PBMCs or a T cell subset sorted from them (not recorded which). The gene calls are TRBV20-1 and TRBJ1-2; D is unresolved. The receptor's source is an adult woman who had mild COVID-19 (a few samples of this study predate the infection). Cell type and time point are not known. The CDR3 is CSAREGSYGYTF. The CDR3 nucleotides read TGCAGTGCTAGAGAAGGGTCTTATGGCTACACCTTC.